This passage covers 20 T cell receptor beta chains from one sample sequenced in a study of blood T cell repertoires in COVID-19. The assay was immunoSEQ multiplex PCR, and TCRdb's table has in-frame clones only and misses some. The sample lists about 140,000 clones, 60% to 80% occurring once. The sample consisted of PBMCs or T cells enriched from blood (not recorded which). These receptors came from a woman in her forties or fifties who had recovered from COVID-19.

The V and J genes are TRBV19 and TRBJ2-5, with 7 nucleotides matching TRBD1. Germline CDR1 is LNHDA and CDR2 is SQIVND (reference sequence). The CDR3 covers 15 residues. V was clipped by 6 bases and J by 4 bases; unmatched bases: 11. The CDR3 is CASSLGQNVAETQYF. Written as DNA, the CDR3 is TGTGCCAGTAGCCTGGGACAGAACGTAGCAGAGACCCAGTACTTC.

V usage is TRBV2 and J usage is TRBJ2-7; 11 bases are shared with TRBD2. CDR1 and CDR2 from the germline V gene are SNHLY and FYNNEI. The CDR3 spans 13 residues. After removal of 6 bases from V and 4 bases from J, the junction contained 2 bases not matched to a gene. For the CDR3, the DNA is TGTGCCAGCAGGACTAGCGGGGATTACGAGCAGTACTTC. The encoded protein is CASRTSGDYEQYF.

CDR3 amino acids: CASSFIAGAGSDTQYF. The DNA for the CDR3 is TGTGCCAGCAGTTTTATCGCGGGAGCCGGGTCAGATACGCAGTATTTT. This chain uses TRBV28 with TRBJ2-3; 7 bases align to TRBD2. In germline, CDR1 is MDHEN, CDR2 SYDVKM. This CDR3 has 16 residues. The V gene end was trimmed by 3 bases and the J gene end by 4 bases; junction bases not matched to a gene: 10.

The chain carries TRBV18 and TRBJ2-7, with 10 bases lining up with TRBD2. V gave up 8 bases and J gave up 6 bases; unmatched junction bases: 13. CDR3 size: 15 residues. Germline V CDR1 and CDR2: KGHSH, LQKENI. In DNA, the CDR3 is TGTGCCAGCCACGAGCGGGAGGGCCCAGGAAGCGAGCAGTACTTC. It specifies CASHEREGPGSEQYF.

This clone was detected only once. This chain uses TRBV10-3 with TRBJ1-5; perhaps TRBD1 as D (5 bases). The CDR3 spans 15 residues. Trimming took off 3 bases at V and 4 bases at J, with 13 bases between the two ends. Germline V gene lookup returns CDR1 ENHRY and CDR2 SYGVKD. The CDR3 loop reads CAISEVQGVNQPQHF. DNA of the CDR3: TGTGCCATCAGTGAAGTCCAGGGCGTGAATCAGCCCCAGCATTTT.

This chain links TRBV6-5 with TRBJ1-2, with unresolved D. This CDR3 has 13 residues. Trimming removed 6 bases from V and 5 bases from J, with 13 bases in between. In germline, CDR1 is MNHEY, CDR2 SVGAGI. Here the CDR3 DNA reads TGTGCCAGCAGCCCCCGCGGGGAGTATGGCTACACCTTC. Protein sequence: CASSPRGEYGYTF.

CDR3 coding DNA: TGTGCCAGCAGCTTGGTCCGGACAGGGGGCAATTCACCCCTCCACTTT. Translated: CASSLVRTGGNSPLHF. The chain uses TRBV5-6 and TRBJ1-6; 11 nucleotides agree with TRBD1. V dropped 0 bases and J dropped 7; count of bases not matched to a gene: 3. The germline V gene has CDR1 SGHDT and CDR2 YYEEEE. The CDR3 is made up of 16 amino acids.

V and J are TRBV10-3 and TRBJ1-3, with D perhaps TRBD1 (5 bases). This CDR3 spans 15 amino acids. Trimming left V 0 bases short and J 1 base short, with 7 bases between. Looked up from germline, CDR1 is ENHRY and CDR2 is SYGVKD. DNA for the CDR3: TGTGCCATCAGTGAGTCCAGGGCTTCTGGAAACACCATATATTTT. Translating it yields CAISESRASGNTIYF.

Only one count was recorded for this clone. V usage is TRBV3-1 (or the pseudogene TRBV3-2) and J usage is TRBJ2-4; maybe TRBD1 (6 bases). Germline assignment: CDR1 LGHDT and CDR2 YNNKEL (reference sequence). The V end lost 4 bases, the J end lost 7 bases, and 17 bases lay between the germline ends. This CDR3 spans 15 amino acids. In DNA, the CDR3 is TGTGCCAGCAGCCCTGGGACAAGCGGCAGGAACATTCAGTACTTC. This gives the protein CASSPGTSGRNIQYF.

This clone was seen just once. The gene calls are TRBV5-3 and TRBJ2-7; the D is unclear. TRBV5-3 is an open reading frame whose function is uncertain. This CDR3 has 15 amino acids. Trimming left V 0 bases short and J 3 bases short, with 13 bases between. DNA of the CDR3: TGTGCCAGAAGCTTGGGAGGCGTAGCAAACTACGAGCAGTACTTC. It yields the protein CARSLGGVANYEQYF.

CDR3 DNA sequence: TGTGCCAGCAGCCCGGGGGGGAGGGAGCAGTTCTTC. Its translation: CASSPGGREQFF. The chain links TRBV3-1 (or the pseudogene TRBV3-2) to TRBJ2-1; 8 bases line up with TRBD2. The germline CDR1 and CDR2 sequences are LGHDT and YNNKEL (reference sequence). V shed 4 bases, J shed 10 bases, and the junction held 3 bases outside the gene matches. The CDR3 contains 12 residues.

The DNA of the CDR3 is TGTGCCAGTAGTATAATGCGGAGTGCCTACAATGAGCAGTTCTTC. Translation: CASSIMRSAYNEQFF. The V call is TRBV19, the J call TRBJ2-1; no firm D call. There are 15 residues in the CDR3. Germline V gene data show CDR1 as LNHDA and CDR2 as SQIVND (reference sequence). The V end was cut by 2 bases, the J end by 2 bases, with 10 bases between.

This chain links TRBV3-1 (or the pseudogene TRBV3-2) with TRBJ1-2, with a possible D match to TRBD1 (5 bases). Germline CDR1 LGHDT, CDR2 YNNKEL (reference sequence). The CDR3 is 15 amino acids. Trimming stripped 1 base from V and 5 bases from J, with 14 bases between. The CDR3 nucleotides are TGTGCCAGCAGCCAAGTTGAAGGGGATGGTTATGGCTACACCTTC. This sequence encodes CASSQVEGDGYGYTF.

J is TRBJ1-6 and V is TRBV5-1; TRBD1 agrees at 7 bases. The V and J ends lost 0 bases and 6 bases, in that order; junction bases with no gene match: 6. This CDR3 is built from 16 residues. The germline V gene has CDR1 SGHRS and CDR2 YFSETQ. In DNA, the CDR3 is TGCGCCAGCAGCTTGGACTGGGCAGGGGGTAATTCACCCCTCCACTTT. The encoded protein is CASSLDWAGGNSPLHF.

This sequence joins TRBV6-5 and TRBJ2-7, with 8 bases fitting TRBD1. Germline CDR1 and CDR2: MNHEY and SVGAGI. CDR3 size: 15 residues. With V trimmed by 0 bases and J by 3 bases, 4 bases remained unmatched. In DNA, the CDR3 is TGTGCCAGCAGTTACTCAGGACAGGGCGGCTACGAGCAGTACTTC. Its translation is CASSYSGQGGYEQYF.

This chain joins TRBV18 and TRBJ1-4; a possible D gene is TRBD1 (5 bases). With 2 bases removed from V and 8 bases from J, the gap between germline ends came to 12 bases. The CDR3 runs 14 residues. The V gene's germline CDR1 is KGHSH and CDR2 LQKENI. In nucleotides, the CDR3 is TGTGCCAGCTCACCATCGGGGGTTGGGGAAAAACTGTTTTTT. Translating it yields CASSPSGVGEKLFF.

This CDR3 reads CAISEGRTSGSYNEQFF. The CDR3 DNA reads TGTGCCATCAGTGAGGGGAGGACTAGCGGGAGTTACAATGAGCAGTTCTTC. This chain connects TRBV10-3 to TRBJ2-1, with TRBD2 matching 13 bases. Trimming took 2 bases from V and 4 from J; bases not matched to a gene: 5. The germline gives CDR1 ENHRY, CDR2 SYGVKD. The CDR3 spans 17 residues.

The chain carries TRBV7-9 and TRBJ2-1; TRBD2 matches 11 bases. Germline CDR1 SEHNR, CDR2 FQNEAQ (reference sequence). This CDR3 comprises 16 residues. Trimming cost V 5 bases and J 2 bases; bases outside gene matches: 5. The CDR3 DNA sequence: TGTGCCAGCAGCCCCCCGGGACTAGCGGCCTACAATGAGCAGTTCTTC. This gives the protein CASSPPGLAAYNEQFF.

On this clone: A read error may account for a junction end that differs from germline. V and J are TRBV5-1 and TRBJ2-1, with D perhaps matching TRBD2 (6 bases). Germline assignment: CDR1 SGHRS and CDR2 YFSETQ. The CDR3 extends over 18 amino acids. In DNA, the CDR3 is TGCGCCAGTAGCTCCCTATTGACTAGAAGCCCTACCTCGAATGAGCAGTTCTTC. As protein: CASSSLLTRSPTSNEQFF.

This clone was detected once. CDR3 in DNA: TGTGCCAGCAGGAAAGACAGTAGTTTTTCTGGAAACACCATATATTTT. Amino acids: CASRKDSSFSGNTIYF. J is TRBJ1-3 and V is TRBV11-3, with a possible D match to TRBD1 (5 bases). CDR3 size: 16 residues. Germline V CDR1 and CDR2: SGHNT, YENEEA. V was pared by 6 bases and J by 1 base, with 16 bases between.